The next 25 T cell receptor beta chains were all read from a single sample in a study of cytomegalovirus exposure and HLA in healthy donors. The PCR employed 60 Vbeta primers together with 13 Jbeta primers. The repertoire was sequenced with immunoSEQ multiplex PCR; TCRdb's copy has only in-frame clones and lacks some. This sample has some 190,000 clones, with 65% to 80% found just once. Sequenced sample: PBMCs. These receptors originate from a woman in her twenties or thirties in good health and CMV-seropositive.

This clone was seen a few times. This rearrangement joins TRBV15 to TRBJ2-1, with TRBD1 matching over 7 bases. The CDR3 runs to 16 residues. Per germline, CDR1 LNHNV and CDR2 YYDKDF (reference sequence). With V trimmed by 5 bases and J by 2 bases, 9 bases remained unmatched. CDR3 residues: CATSPGKGQAYNEQFF. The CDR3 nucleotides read TGTGCCACCAGCCCAGGAAAAGGACAGGCCTACAATGAGCAGTTCTTC. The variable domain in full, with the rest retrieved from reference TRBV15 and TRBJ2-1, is DAMVIQNPRYQVTQFGKPVTLSCSQTLNHNVMYWYQQKSSQAPKLLFHYYDKDFNNEADTPDNFQSRRPNTSFCFLDIRSPGLGDTAMYLCATSPGKGQAYNEQFFGPGTRLTVL.

The CDR3 coding sequence is TGTGCCAGCAGTGAACGTCAGGGGGCCGTAGATACGCAGTATTTT. This encodes CASSERQGAVDTQYF. The chain recombines TRBV6-1 with TRBJ2-3, with 8 positions matching TRBD1. Looked up from germline, CDR1 is MNHNS and CDR2 is SASEGT. The CDR3 is 15 amino acids. V dropped 2 bases and J dropped 5; count of bases not matched to a gene: 6.

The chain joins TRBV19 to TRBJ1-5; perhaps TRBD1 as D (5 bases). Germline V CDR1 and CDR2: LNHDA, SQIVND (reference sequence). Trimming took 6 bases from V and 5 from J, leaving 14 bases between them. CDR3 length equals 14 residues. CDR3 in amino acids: CASSPARVDQPQHF. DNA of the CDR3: TGTGCCAGTAGCCCCGCCAGGGTGGATCAGCCCCAGCATTTT.

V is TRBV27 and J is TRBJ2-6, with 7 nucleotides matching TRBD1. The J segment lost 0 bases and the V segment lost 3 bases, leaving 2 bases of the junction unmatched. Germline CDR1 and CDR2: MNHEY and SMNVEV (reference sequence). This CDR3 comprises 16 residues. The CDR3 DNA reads TGTGCCAGCAGTTTCTACAGGGGCTCTGGGGCCAACGTCCTGACTTTC. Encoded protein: CASSFYRGSGANVLTF.

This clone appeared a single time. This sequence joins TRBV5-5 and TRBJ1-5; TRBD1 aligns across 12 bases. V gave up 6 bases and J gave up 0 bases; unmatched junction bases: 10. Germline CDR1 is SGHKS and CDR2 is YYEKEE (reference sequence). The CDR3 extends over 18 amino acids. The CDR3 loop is CASTRTGQGADSNQPQHF. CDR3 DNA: TGTGCCAGCACCAGAACGGGACAGGGGGCGGATAGCAATCAGCCCCAGCATTTT.

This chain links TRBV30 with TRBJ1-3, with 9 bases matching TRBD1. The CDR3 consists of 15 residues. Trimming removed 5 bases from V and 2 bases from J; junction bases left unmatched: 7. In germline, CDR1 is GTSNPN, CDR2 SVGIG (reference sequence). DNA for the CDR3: TGTGCCTGGGACCGGGACAGGGTAGCTGGAAACACCATATATTTT. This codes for CAWDRDRVAGNTIYF.

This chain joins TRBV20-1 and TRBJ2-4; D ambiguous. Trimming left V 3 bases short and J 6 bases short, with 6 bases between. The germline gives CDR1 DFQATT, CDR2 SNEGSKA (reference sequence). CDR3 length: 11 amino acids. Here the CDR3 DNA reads TGCAGTGCTAGCAGTACAAACATTCAGTACTTC. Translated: CSASSTNIQYF.

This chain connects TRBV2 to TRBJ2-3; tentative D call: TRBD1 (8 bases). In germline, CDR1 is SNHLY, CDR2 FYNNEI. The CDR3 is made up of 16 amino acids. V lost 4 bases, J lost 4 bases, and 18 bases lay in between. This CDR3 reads CASSVGTGLGADTQYF. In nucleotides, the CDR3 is TGTGCCAGCAGTGTAGGGACAGGACTAGGTGCAGATACGCAGTATTTT.

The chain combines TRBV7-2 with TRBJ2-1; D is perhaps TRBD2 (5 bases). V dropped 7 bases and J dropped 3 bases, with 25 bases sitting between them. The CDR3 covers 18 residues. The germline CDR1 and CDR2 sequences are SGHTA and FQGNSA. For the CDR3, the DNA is TGTGCCAGCACCGCTACCCACAATGACTATACCTTCTACAATGAGCAGTTCTTC. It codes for CASTATHNDYTFYNEQFF.

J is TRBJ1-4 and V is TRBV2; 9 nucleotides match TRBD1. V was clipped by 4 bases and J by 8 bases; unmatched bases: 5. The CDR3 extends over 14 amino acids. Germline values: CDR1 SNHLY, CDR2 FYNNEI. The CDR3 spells CASSGTGGREKLFF. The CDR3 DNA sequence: TGTGCCAGCAGTGGAACAGGGGGCAGGGAAAAACTGTTTTTT.

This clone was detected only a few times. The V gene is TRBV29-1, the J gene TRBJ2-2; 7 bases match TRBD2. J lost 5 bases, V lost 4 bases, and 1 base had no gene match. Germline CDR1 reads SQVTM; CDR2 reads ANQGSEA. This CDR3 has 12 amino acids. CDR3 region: CSVGGGTGELFF. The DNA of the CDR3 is TGCAGCGTTGGGGGGGGGACCGGGGAGCTGTTTTTT.

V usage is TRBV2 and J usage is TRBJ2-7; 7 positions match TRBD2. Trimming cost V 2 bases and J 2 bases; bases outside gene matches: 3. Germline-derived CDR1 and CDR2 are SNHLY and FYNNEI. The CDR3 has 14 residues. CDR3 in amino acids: CASSEWGGAYEQYF. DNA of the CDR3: TGTGCCAGCAGTGAATGGGGGGGGGCCTACGAGCAGTACTTC.

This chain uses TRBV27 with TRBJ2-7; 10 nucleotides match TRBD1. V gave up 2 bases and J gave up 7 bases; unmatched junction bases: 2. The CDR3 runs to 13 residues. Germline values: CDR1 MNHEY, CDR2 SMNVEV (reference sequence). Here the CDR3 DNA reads TGTGCCAGCAGTTTAGACAGGGGGCTTGAGCAGTACTTC. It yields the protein CASSLDRGLEQYF.

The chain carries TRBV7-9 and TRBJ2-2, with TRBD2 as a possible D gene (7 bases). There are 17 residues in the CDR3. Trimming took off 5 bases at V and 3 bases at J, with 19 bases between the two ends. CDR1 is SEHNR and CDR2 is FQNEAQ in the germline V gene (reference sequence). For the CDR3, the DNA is TGTGCCAGCAGCCCCGAAGGGGGGGGGCCTGACACCGGGGAGCTGTTTTTT. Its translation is CASSPEGGGPDTGELFF.

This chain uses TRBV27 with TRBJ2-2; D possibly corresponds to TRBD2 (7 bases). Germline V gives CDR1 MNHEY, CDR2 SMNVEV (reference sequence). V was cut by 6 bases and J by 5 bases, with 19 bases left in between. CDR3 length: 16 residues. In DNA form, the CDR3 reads TGTGCCAGCAGGGGTAAGAGGGGGGGCTGGACCGGGGAGCTGTTTTTT. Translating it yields CASRGKRGGWTGELFF.

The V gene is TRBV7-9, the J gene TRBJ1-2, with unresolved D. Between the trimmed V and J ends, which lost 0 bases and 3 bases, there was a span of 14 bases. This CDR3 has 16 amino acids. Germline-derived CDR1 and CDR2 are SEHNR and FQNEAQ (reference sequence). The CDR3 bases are TGTGCCAGCAGCTTAGCTGGCGGAGACCTCTACTATGGCTACACCTTC. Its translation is CASSLAGGDLYYGYTF.

CDR3 loop: CATRQDSYEQYF. The CDR3 DNA sequence: TGTGCCACCCGACAGGATTCCTACGAGCAGTACTTC. The genes are TRBV19 and TRBJ2-7; maybe TRBD1 (6 bases). Germline assignment: CDR1 LNHDA and CDR2 SQIVND (reference sequence). CDR3 length: 12 residues. Trimming left V 10 bases short and J 1 base short, with 11 bases between.

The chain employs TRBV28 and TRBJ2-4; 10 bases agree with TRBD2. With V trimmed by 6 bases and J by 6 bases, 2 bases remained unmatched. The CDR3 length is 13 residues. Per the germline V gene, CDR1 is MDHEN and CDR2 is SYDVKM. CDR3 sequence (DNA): TGTGCCAGCAGAGCGGGGGGGACAAACATTCAGTACTTC. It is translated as CASRAGGTNIQYF.

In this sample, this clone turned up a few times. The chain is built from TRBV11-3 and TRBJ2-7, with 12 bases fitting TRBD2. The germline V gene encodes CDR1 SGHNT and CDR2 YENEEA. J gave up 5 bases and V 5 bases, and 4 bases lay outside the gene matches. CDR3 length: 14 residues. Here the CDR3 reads CASSLAGGPNEQYF. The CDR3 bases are TGTGCCAGCAGCCTAGCGGGGGGGCCAAACGAGCAGTACTTC.

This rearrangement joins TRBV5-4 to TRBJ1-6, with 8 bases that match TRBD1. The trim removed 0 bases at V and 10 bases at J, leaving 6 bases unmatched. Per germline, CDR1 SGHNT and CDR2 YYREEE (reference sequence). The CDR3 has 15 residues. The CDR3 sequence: CASSLAGTGGSPLHF. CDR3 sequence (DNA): TGTGCCAGCAGCTTGGCCGGGACAGGCGGATCACCCCTCCACTTT.

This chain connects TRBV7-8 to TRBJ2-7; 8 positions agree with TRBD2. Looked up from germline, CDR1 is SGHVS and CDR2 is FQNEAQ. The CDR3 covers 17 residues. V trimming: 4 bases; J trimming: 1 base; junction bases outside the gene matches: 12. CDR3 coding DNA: TGTGCCAGCAGCTCCGAGACGGGGGGGACGATTTCCTACGAGCAGTACTTC. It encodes CASSSETGGTISYEQYF. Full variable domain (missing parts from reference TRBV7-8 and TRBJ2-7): GAGVSQSPRYKVAKRGQDVALRCDPISGHVSLFWYQQALGQGPEFLTYFQNEAQLDKSGLPSDRFFAERPEGSVSTLKIQRTQQEDSAVYLCASSSETGGTISYEQYFGPGTRLTVT.

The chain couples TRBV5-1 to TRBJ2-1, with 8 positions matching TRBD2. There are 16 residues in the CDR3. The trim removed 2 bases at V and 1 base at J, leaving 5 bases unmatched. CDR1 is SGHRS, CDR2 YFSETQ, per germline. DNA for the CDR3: TGCGCCAGCAGCTTTGGCGGGGGGCGATCCTACAATGAGCAGTTCTTC. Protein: CASSFGGGRSYNEQFF.

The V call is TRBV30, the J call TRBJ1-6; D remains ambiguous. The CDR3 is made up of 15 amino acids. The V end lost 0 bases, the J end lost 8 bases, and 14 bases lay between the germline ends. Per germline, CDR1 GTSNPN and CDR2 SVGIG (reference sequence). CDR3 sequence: CAWSVGSGGYSPLHF. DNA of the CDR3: TGTGCCTGGAGTGTAGGGTCAGGAGGATATTCACCCCTCCACTTT.

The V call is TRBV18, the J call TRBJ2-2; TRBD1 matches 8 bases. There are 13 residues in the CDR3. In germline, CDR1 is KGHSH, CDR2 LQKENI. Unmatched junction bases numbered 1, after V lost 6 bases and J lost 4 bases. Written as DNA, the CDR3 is TGTGCCAGCTCGGGACAGGCCACCGGGGAGCTGTTTTTT. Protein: CASSGQATGELFF.

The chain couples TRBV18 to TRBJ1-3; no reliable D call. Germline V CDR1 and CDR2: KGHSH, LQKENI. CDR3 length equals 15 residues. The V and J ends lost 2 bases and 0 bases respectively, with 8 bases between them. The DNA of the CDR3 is TGTGCCAGCTCACCAGGCACCAACTCTGGAAACACCATATATTTT. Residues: CASSPGTNSGNTIYF.